This is a list of T cell receptor beta chains from one sample in a study of vaccination effects on CD4 cells after COVID-19. These TCRs' antigens remain unknown. Some clones are missing from TCRdb's copy, which holds only in-frame ones; the method was immunoSEQ multiplex PCR. The sample lists fewer than 30,000 clones, more than 60% occurring once. The specimen comprised CD4+ T cells from PBMCs cultured with SARS-CoV-2 spike peptides, sampled after COVID-19 vaccination. The receptors stem from a human donor who received a COVID-19 vaccine. Both conserved end residues are part of each CDR3. Fields, in order: J gene, D gene, V gene, clone size, CDR3 protein, CDR3 DNA. D genes are given only for firm matches. Not every row has a clone size; where given, it reads once, few, many or a size class.

>TRBJ2-3|TRBD1|TRBV11-2|-
CASSLSIWGQSTDTQYF
TGTGCCAGCAGCTTAAGTATTTGGGGACAGAGCACAGATACGCAGTATTTT
>TRBJ2-5|TRBD2|TRBV27|-
CASSFGTSGGRETQYF
TGTGCCAGCAGTTTCGGGACTAGCGGGGGGAGGGAGACCCAGTACTTC
>TRBJ2-2|-|TRBV11-3|few
CASSLDQGGTLNTGELFF
TGTGCCAGCAGCTTAGATCAGGGGGGGACCCTAAACACCGGGGAGCTGTTTTTT
>TRBJ1-2|-|TRBV18|-
CASSPPGENYGYTF
TGTGCCAGCTCACCACCGGGCGAGAACTATGGCTACACCTTC
>TRBJ1-5|-|TRBV30|-
CAWSREDNQPQHF
TGTGCCTGGAGTAGGGAGGACAATCAGCCCCAGCATTTT
>TRBJ1-2|TRBD1|TRBV11-2|-
CASSLGQVDGYTF
TGTGCCAGCAGCCTCGGACAGGTAGATGGCTACACCTTC
>TRBJ2-1|-|TRBV6-5|-
CASSFALAYEQFF
TGTGCCAGCAGTTTTGCTTTGGCCTATGAGCAGTTCTTC
>TRBJ1-2|-|TRBV2|-
CASSEPGANYGYTF
TGTGCCAGCAGTGAGCCGGGAGCTAACTATGGCTACACCTTC
>TRBJ2-7|-|TRBV5-4|-
CASSLAGIGSSYEQYF
TGTGCCAGCAGCTTGGCCGGTATAGGGAGCTCCTACGAGCAGTACTTC
>TRBJ2-2|TRBD2|TRBV12-5|-
CASGLVLSGSPGLEVFATGELFF
TGTGCTAGTGGTTTGGTACTTTCGGGATCACCGGGACTAGAGGTGTTTGCCACCGGGGAGCTGTTTTTT
>TRBJ2-7|TRBD2|TRBV19|-
CASSIYLAGEYEQYF
TGTGCCAGTAGTATCTATCTAGCGGGGGAATACGAGCAGTACTTC
>TRBJ2-7|-|TRBV5-1|-
CASSSPTSNEQYF
TGCGCCAGCAGCTCACCAACTAGTAACGAGCAGTACTTC
>TRBJ1-1|-|TRBV18|-
CASSPPVGGLNTEAFF
TGTGCCAGCTCACCACCGGTGGGAGGCTTGAACACTGAAGCTTTCTTT
>TRBJ2-3|TRBD2|TRBV7-8|-
CASSFRIPGLAGGETDTQYF
TGTGCCAGCAGCTTCCGAATACCAGGACTAGCGGGGGGCGAAACAGATACGCAGTATTTT
>TRBJ1-1|-|TRBV20-1|-
CSASPHTEAFF
TGCAGTGCTAGCCCCCACACTGAAGCTTTCTTT
>TRBJ2-3|-|TRBV24-1|-
CATSDFRGDTQYF
TGTGCCACCAGTGATTTTAGGGGAGATACGCAGTATTTT
>TRBJ2-3|-|TRBV5-1|-
CASSLQGQETDTQYF
TGCGCCAGCAGCTTGCAGGGGCAGGAGACAGATACGCAGTATTTT
>TRBJ2-1|TRBD2|TRBV11-3|-
CASSLGVTGAGNEQFF
TGTGCCAGCAGCTTAGGCGTTACGGGAGCGGGAAATGAGCAGTTCTTC
>TRBJ2-2|-|TRBV13|-
CASSLVGREAGELFF
TGTGCCAGCAGCCTCGTGGGTAGAGAGGCCGGGGAGCTGTTTTTT
>TRBJ1-1|TRBD1|TRBV14|once
CASSQRTGGRDTEAFF
TGTGCCAGCAGCCAAAGGACAGGGGGTCGGGACACTGAAGCTTTCTTT
>TRBJ2-7|-|TRBV12-5|-
CASGLVLGRDYEQYF
TGTGCTAGTGGTTTGGTACTTGGCAGAGACTACGAGCAGTACTTC
>TRBJ1-1|TRBD1|TRBV6-5|large
CATTRDRGFTEAFF
TGTGCCACCACGAGAGACAGGGGGTTCACTGAAGCTTTCTTT
>TRBJ2-7|-|TRBV10-1|-
CASSSGTSSYEQYF
TGCGCCAGCAGTTCTGGGACTTCCTCCTACGAGCAGTACTTC
>TRBJ1-2|-|TRBV19|-
CASRQTYGYTF
TGTGCCAGTAGACAGACCTATGGCTACACCTTC
>TRBJ2-7|-|TRBV4-1|-
CASSQPLRVGNSYEQYF
TGCGCCAGCAGCCAGCCTCTCCGGGTGGGCAATTCCTACGAGCAGTACTTC
>TRBJ2-1|-|TRBV5-1|-
CASSSDLGDEQFF
TGCGCCAGCAGCTCGGACCTAGGGGATGAGCAGTTCTTC
>TRBJ2-5|TRBD2|TRBV4-2|-
CASSQRGLAGATYQETQYF
TGTGCCAGCAGCCAACGGGGACTAGCGGGGGCTACGTACCAAGAGACCCAGTACTTC
>TRBJ2-5|TRBD1|TRBV2|few
CASHSGTGGALRGTQYF
TGTGCCAGCCACAGCGGGACAGGGGGCGCTCTCCGCGGGACCCAGTACTTC
>TRBJ1-1|-|TRBV12-2|-
CASRLTWRGGNTEAFF
TGTGCAAGTCGCTTAACGTGGAGGGGTGGGAACACTGAAGCTTTCTTT
>TRBJ2-5|-|TRBV19|-
CASSRRAKETQYF
TGTGCCAGTTCACGACGGGCCAAAGAGACCCAGTACTTC
>TRBJ1-6|-|TRBV18|medium-sized
CASSPAGNSPLHF
TGTGCCAGCTCACCAGCGGGTAATTCACCCCTCCACTTT
>TRBJ2-3|TRBD2|TRBV5-8|few
CASSGTSEQSDTQYF
TGTGCCAGCAGCGGCACTAGCGAACAATCAGATACGCAGTATTTT
>TRBJ1-2|TRBD1|TRBV18|-
CASSPIQQGTNYGYTF
TGTGCCAGCTCGCCTATTCAACAGGGGACCAACTATGGCTACACCTTC
>TRBJ2-7|-|TRBV3-1/TRBV3-2|-
CASSHVQDDPPAKQYF
TGTGCCAGCAGCCACGTTCAGGACGACCCCCCAGCTAAGCAGTACTTC
>TRBJ2-7|-|TRBV21-1|-
CASSGFRDGDFYEQYF
TGTGCCAGCAGCGGATTCCGGGACGGAGACTTCTACGAGCAGTACTTC
>TRBJ2-7|TRBD2|TRBV5-4|few
CASSLNLAGGWNEQYF
TGTGCCAGCAGCTTGAATCTAGCGGGCGGATGGAACGAGCAGTACTTC
>TRBJ1-1|-|TRBV4-1|-
CASSPRQEVAGNTEAFF
TGCGCCAGCAGCCCCCGCCAGGAGGTCGCTGGGAACACTGAAGCTTTCTTT
>TRBJ1-2|-|TRBV11-2|once
CASSLASPGSGSYGYTF
TGTGCCAGCAGCTTAGCTTCCCCGGGCAGTGGAAGCTATGGCTACACCTTC
>TRBJ2-1|-|TRBV5-1|-
CASSQRAYNEQFF
TGCGCCAGCAGCCAGCGGGCGTACAATGAGCAGTTCTTC
>TRBJ2-3|TRBD2|TRBV5-6|-
CASSFYSSGGAGTQYF
TGTGCCAGCAGCTTCTATTCTAGCGGGGGGGCCGGTACGCAGTATTTT
>TRBJ1-2|TRBD1|TRBV6-5|-
CASSLAGGGYGYTF
TGTGCCAGCAGTCTCGCAGGGGGCGGCTATGGCTACACCTTC
>TRBJ1-2|TRBD1|TRBV7-9|few
CASSDRQGYGYTF
TGTGCCAGCAGCGATAGACAGGGCTATGGCTACACCTTC
>TRBJ2-2|-|TRBV4-1|-
CASSRRLVGNTGELFF
TGCGCCAGCAGCCGCAGACTAGTGGGGAACACCGGGGAGCTGTTTTTT
>TRBJ2-7|TRBD1|TRBV2|-
CASSGTGFYEQYF
TGTGCCAGCAGCGGGACAGGTTTCTACGAGCAGTACTTC
>TRBJ1-1|-|TRBV2|-
CANTKDRPSTEAFF
TGTGCCAACACCAAAGACAGGCCGTCCACTGAAGCTTTCTTT